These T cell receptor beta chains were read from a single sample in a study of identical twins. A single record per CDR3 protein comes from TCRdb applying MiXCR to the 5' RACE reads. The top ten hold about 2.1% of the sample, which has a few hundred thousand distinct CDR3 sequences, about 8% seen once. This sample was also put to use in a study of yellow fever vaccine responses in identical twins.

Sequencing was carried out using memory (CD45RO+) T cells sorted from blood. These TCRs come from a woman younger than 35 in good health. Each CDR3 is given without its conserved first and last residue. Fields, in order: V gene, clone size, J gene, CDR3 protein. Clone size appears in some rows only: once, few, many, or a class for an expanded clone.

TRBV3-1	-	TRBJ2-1	ASSLRDSRKEQF
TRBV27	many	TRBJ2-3	ASSRLGTDTQY
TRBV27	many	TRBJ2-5	ASSFSGTGGETQY
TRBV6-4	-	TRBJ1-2	ASSPGTGFGYGYT
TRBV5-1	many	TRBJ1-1	ASSRDSGDTEAF
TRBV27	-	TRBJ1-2	ASRARGAGYGYT
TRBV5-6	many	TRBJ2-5	ASSGSGTGEETQY
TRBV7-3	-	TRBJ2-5	ASSKNGWRQETQY
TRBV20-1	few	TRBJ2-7	SAIYPTSAYEQY
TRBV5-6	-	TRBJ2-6	ASSFLQGAGANVLT
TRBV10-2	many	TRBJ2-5	ASSRQSQETQY
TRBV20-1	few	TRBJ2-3	SASTSGGPDTQY
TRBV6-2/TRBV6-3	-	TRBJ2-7	ASSYGGGGGYKQY
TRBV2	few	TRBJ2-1	ASSARVRNVDEQF
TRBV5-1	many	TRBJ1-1	ASSLDRVNTEAF
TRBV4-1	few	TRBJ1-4	ASSQTGGFGEKLF
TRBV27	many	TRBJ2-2	ASSLGLALTGELF
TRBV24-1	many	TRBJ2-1	ATSAPSGSSSLGKHNEQF
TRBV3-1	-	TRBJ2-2	ASTPMSGGPNGELF
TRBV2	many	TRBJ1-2	ASSEEADYGYT
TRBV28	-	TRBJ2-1	AIEGFSYNEQF
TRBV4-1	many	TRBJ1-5	ASSQVLLSNQPQH
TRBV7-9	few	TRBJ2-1	ASSSNSRDTMR
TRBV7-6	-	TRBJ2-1	ASRARLGLASHNEQF
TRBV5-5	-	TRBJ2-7	ASSPGATSGYEQY
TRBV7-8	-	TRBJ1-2	ASSLDSPYGYT
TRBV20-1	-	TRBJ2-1	SGTTSLNEQF